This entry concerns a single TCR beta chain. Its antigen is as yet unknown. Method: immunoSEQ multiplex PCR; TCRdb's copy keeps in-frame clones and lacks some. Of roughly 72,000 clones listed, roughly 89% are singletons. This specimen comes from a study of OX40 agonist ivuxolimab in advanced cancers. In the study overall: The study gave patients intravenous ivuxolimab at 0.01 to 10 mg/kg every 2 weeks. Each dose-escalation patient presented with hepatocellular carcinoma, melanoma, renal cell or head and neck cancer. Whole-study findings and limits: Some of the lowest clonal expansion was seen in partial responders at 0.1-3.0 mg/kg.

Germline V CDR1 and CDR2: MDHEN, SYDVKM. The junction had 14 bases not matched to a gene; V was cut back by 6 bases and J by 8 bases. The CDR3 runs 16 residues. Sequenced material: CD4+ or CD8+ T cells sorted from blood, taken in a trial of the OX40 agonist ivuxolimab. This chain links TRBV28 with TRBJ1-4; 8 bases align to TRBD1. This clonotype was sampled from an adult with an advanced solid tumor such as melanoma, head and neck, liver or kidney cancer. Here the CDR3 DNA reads TGTGCCAGCAGCTACCTACTGACAGGGGTAGGGGAAAAACTGTTTTTT. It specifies CASSYLLTGVGEKLFF.